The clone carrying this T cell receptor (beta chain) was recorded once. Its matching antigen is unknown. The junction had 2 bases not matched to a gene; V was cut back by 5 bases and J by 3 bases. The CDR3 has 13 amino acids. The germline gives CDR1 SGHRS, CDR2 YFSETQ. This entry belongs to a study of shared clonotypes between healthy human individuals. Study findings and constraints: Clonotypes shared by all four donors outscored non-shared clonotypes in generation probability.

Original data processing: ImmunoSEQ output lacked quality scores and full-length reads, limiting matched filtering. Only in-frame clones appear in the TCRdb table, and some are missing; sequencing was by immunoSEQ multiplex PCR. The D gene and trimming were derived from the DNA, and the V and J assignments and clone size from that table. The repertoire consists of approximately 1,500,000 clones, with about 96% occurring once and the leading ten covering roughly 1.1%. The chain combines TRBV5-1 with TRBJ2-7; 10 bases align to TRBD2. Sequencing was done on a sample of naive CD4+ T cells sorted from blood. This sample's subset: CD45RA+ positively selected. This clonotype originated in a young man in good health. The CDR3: CASRVAGGYEQYF. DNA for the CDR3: TGCGCCAGCAGGGTAGCGGGAGGCTACGAGCAGTACTTC.